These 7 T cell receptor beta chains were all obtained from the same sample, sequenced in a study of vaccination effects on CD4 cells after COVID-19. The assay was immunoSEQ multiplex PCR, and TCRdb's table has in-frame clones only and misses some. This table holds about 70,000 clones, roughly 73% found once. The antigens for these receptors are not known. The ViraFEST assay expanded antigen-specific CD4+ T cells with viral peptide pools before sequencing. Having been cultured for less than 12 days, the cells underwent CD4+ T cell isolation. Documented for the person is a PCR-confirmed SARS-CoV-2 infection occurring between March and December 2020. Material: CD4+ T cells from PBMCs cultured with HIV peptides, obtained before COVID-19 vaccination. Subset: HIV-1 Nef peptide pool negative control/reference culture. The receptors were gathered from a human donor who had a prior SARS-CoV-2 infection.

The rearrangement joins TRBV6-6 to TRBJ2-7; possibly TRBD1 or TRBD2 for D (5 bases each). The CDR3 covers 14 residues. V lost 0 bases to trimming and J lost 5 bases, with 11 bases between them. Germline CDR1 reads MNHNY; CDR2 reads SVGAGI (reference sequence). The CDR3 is CASSYSRGTHEQYF. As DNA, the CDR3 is TGTGCCAGCAGTTACTCGAGGGGTACGCACGAGCAGTACTTC.

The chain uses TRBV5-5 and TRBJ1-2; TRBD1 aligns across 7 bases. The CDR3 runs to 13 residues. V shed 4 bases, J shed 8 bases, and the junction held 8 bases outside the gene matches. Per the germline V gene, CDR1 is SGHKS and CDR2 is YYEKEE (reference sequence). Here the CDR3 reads CASSREAGGGYTF. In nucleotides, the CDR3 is TGTGCCAGCAGCCGGGAGGCAGGGGGGGGCTACACCTTC.

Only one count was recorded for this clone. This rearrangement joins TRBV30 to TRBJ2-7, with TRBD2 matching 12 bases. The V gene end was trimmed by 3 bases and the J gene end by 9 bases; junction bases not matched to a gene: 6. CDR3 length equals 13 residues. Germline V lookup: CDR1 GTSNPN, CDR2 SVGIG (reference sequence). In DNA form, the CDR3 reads TGTGCCTGGAGACTAGCGGGAGGCGGGGCGCAGTACTTC. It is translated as CAWRLAGGGAQYF.

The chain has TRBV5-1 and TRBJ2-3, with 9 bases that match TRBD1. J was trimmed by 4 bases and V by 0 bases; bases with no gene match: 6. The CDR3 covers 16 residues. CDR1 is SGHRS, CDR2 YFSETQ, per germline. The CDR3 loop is CASSLEGTGSSDTQYF. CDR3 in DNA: TGCGCCAGCAGCTTGGAGGGGACAGGGAGTTCAGATACGCAGTATTTT.

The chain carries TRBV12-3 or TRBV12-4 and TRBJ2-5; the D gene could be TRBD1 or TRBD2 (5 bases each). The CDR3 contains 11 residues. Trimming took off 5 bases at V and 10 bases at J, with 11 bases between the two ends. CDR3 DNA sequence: TGTGCCAGCAGTGTGGTGGGGGTCCAGTACTTC. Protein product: CASSVVGVQYF.

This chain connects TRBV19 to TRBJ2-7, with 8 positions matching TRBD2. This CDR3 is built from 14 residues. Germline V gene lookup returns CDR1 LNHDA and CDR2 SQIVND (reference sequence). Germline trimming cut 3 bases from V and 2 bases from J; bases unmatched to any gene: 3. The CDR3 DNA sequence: TGTGCCAGTAGTATTAGCGGGGACACCTACGAGCAGTACTTC. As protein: CASSISGDTYEQYF. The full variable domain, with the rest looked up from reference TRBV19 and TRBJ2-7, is DGGITQSPKYLFRKEGQNVTLSCEQNLNHDAMYWYRQDPGQGLRLIYYSQIVNDFQKGDIAEGYSVSREKKESFPLTVTSAQKNPTAFYLCASSISGDTYEQYFGPGTRLTVT.

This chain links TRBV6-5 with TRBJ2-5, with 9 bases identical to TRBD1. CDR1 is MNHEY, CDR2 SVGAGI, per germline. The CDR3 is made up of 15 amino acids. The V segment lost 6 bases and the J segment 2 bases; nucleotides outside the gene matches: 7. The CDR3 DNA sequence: TGTGCCAGCAGGGTCCGGGACAGGGAACAAGAGACCCAGTACTTC. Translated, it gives CASRVRDREQETQYF.